This is a list of T cell receptor beta chains from one sample in a study of early T cells in non-severe SARS-CoV-2 infection. TCRdb fed the 5' RACE reads into MiXCR, producing one record per CDR3 protein. The data show some 19,000 distinct CDR3 sequences, 4% to 5.5% seen once. The specimen sequenced was whole blood. Receptor source: an adult who was a healthcare worker with PCR-confirmed SARS-CoV-2 infection or an uninfected control (not recorded which). The CDR3 runs from the conserved cysteine through the conserved F or W. D genes are given only for firm matches. Clone size is not always given. Where it is, it says once, few, many or a class for expanded clones.

v_call	clone_size	d_call	j_call	cdr3_nt	cdr3_aa
TRBV18	many	NA	TRBJ1-4	TGTGCCAGCTCTTATCGACAGTCGGCTAATGAAAAACTGTTTTTT	CASSYRQSANEKLFF
TRBV5-1	many	NA	TRBJ2-1	TGCGCCAGCAGCTTGGCGCTAGCAACCTACAATGAGCAGTTCTTC	CASSLALATYNEQFF
TRBV12-3/TRBV12-4	medium-sized	NA	TRBJ2-7	TGTGCCAGCAGGGGAGGACACGAGAGCGAGCAGTACTTC	CASRGGHESEQYF
TRBV7-7	many	NA	TRBJ2-2	TGTGCTAGCAGCCAACACTTAGGCACCGGGGAGCTGTTTTTT	CASSQHLGTGELFF
TRBV20-1	many	TRBD1	TRBJ1-4	TGCAGTGTTTCGTCGGGACAGGGCAATGAAAAACTGTTTTTT	CSVSSGQGNEKLFF
TRBV6-4	many	NA	TRBJ1-2	TGTGCCAGCAGTGACTCGGACGGGGGTAGTGTGGATGGCTACACCTTC	CASSDSDGGSVDGYTF
TRBV6-1	few	NA	TRBJ2-7	TGTGCCAGCAGTCGAGAGACAGGAAGCCTCTACGAGCAGTACTTC	CASSRETGSLYEQYF
TRBV10-3	many	NA	TRBJ2-3	TGTGCCATCAGGGGGGCTAGCGGCCCCGATACGCAGTATTTT	CAIRGASGPDTQYF
TRBV7-8	many	NA	TRBJ2-3	TGTGCCAGCAGCCTTACAGATACGCAGTATTTT	CASSLTDTQYF
TRBV20-1	many	NA	TRBJ1-1	TGCAGTGCTAGAGGGACGGGTGGGATCCCCGACAGGGCTTTCTTT	CSARGTGGIPDRAFF
TRBV3-1	many	TRBD1	TRBJ1-6	TGTGCCAGCAGCCTGGGACAGACTCCGTCACCCCTCCACTTT	CASSLGQTPSPLHF
TRBV5-1	many	TRBD2	TRBJ2-5	TGCGCCAGCAGGAGCGGGGTGTACCAAGAGACCCAGTACTTC	CASRSGVYQETQYF
TRBV20-1	many	NA	TRBJ1-1	TGCAGTGCTTCCCGGGACGACGGCACTGAAGCTTTCTTT	CSASRDDGTEAFF
TRBV2	many	NA	TRBJ2-1	TGTGCCAGCAGTGGAGGGCTGGCCTACAATGAGCAGTTCTTC	CASSGGLAYNEQFF
TRBV11-2	few	NA	TRBJ2-1	TGTGCCAGCAGCTTAAACGGGCAGGCCGAGTATGAGCAGTTCTTC	CASSLNGQAEYEQFF
TRBV18	many	TRBD2	TRBJ2-3	TGTGCCAGCTCCCTAATAGGACTAGCGCCAGATACGCAGTATTTT	CASSLIGLAPDTQYF
TRBV6-1	few	NA	TRBJ1-5	TGTGCCAGCAACAGGGATAGCAATCAGCCCCAGCATTTT	CASNRDSNQPQHF
TRBV6-6	many	TRBD2	TRBJ2-7	TGTGCCAGCAGTAATCCTAGCGGGGCTCACTACGAGCAGTACTTC	CASSNPSGAHYEQYF
TRBV12-3/TRBV12-4	many	TRBD1	TRBJ2-1	TGTGCCAGCAGTTTAGGTCCAACCGGGACAGGGTACAATGAGCAGTTCTTC	CASSLGPTGTGYNEQFF
TRBV19	many	NA	TRBJ1-3	TGTGCCAGTAGTAGCTCGCCTGGAAACACCATATATTTT	CASSSSPGNTIYF
TRBV29-1	many	NA	TRBJ2-5	TGCAGCGTTGCCTCTAACCAAGAGACCCAGTACTTC	CSVASNQETQYF
TRBV6-6	many	TRBD2	TRBJ2-7	TGTGCCAGCAATAAGCGGGGGTCCTCCTACGAGCAGTACTTC	CASNKRGSSYEQYF
TRBV25-1	many	NA	TRBJ1-1	TGTGCCAGCAGTGGTTACACTGAAGCTTTCTTT	CASSGYTEAFF
TRBV3-1	NA	NA	TRBJ2-1	TGTGCCAGCAGCCACCGGGACCCCAGCTCCTACAATGAGCAGTTCTTC	CASSHRDPSSYNEQFF
TRBV6-5	many	TRBD1	TRBJ1-2	TGTGCCAGCAGTCCCTCCTGGGACAGGCTTAACTATGGCTACACCTTC	CASSPSWDRLNYGYTF
TRBV4-2	many	NA	TRBJ2-5	TGTGCCAGCAGCCAAGATGGGCGGAAACAAGAGACCCAGTACTTC	CASSQDGRKQETQYF
TRBV7-9	many	NA	TRBJ2-3	TGTGCCAGCAGCTCCGGTCCTTGGGCCACAGATACGCAGTATTTT	CASSSGPWATDTQYF
TRBV20-1	many	NA	TRBJ1-5	TGCAGTGCTAGTGACAGACATAGCAATCAGCCCCAGCATTTT	CSASDRHSNQPQHF
TRBV20-1	many	NA	TRBJ2-1	TGCAGTGCTAGAGGGCATGTAGCCTACAATGAGCAGTTCTTC	CSARGHVAYNEQFF
TRBV12-3/TRBV12-4	many	NA	TRBJ1-3	TGTGCCAGCAGTGCGGGCTTCAACTCTGGAAACACCATATATTTT	CASSAGFNSGNTIYF
TRBV5-4	many	TRBD2	TRBJ2-3	TGTGCCAGCAGCTTGGTGGTAGCGGGGGGACCAGATACGCAGTATTTT	CASSLVVAGGPDTQYF
TRBV12-3/TRBV12-4	NA	TRBD1	TRBJ1-1	TGTGCCAGCAGTCTAGCCGGGACAGGGGACGCTTTCTTT	CASSLAGTGDAFF
TRBV30	many	NA	TRBJ2-5	TGTGCCTGGAGTGAAGTGGGAGAGACCCAGTACTTC	CAWSEVGETQYF
TRBV19	many	NA	TRBJ2-1	TGTGCCAGTAGTACCTCGCATGCGACTAGCTACAATGAGCAGTTCTTC	CASSTSHATSYNEQFF
TRBV5-1	NA	NA	TRBJ1-1	TGCGCCAGCAGGCAGGCGATGAACACTGAAGCTTTCTTT	CASRQAMNTEAFF
TRBV12-3/TRBV12-4	many	NA	TRBJ1-1	TGTGCCAGCAGTTTAATGATGAACACTGAAGCTTTCTTT	CASSLMMNTEAFF
TRBV2	many	TRBD1	TRBJ2-7	TGTGCCAGCAGGCCCGGGACAGGGTCCTACGAGCAGTACTTC	CASRPGTGSYEQYF
TRBV29-1	many	NA	TRBJ1-1	TGCAGCGGTCGGGTGCGTGCTGAAGCTTTCTTT	CSGRVRAEAFF
TRBV27	many	NA	TRBJ2-7	TGTGCCAGCAGTTTAGGACAGACCTACGAGCAGTACTTC	CASSLGQTYEQYF
TRBV6-5	many	NA	TRBJ1-5	TGTGCCAGCACTTCGGGTAAGGGGGATCAGCCCCAGCATTTT	CASTSGKGDQPQHF
TRBV5-4	many	NA	TRBJ1-3	TGTGCCACCCAATTTAGGGAGTTT	CATQFREF